Sequencing of this T cell receptor (beta chain) was carried out in a study of blood T cell repertoires in COVID-19 (dated by TCRdb to between 2020 and 2021). In the study overall: Samples from collaborators originated in the United States, Italy and Spain and spanned both the acute and convalescent phases of COVID-19. A de-identified subject ID, COVID-19 status, age in years and sex were almost always included in the sample metadata. The samples were drawn from two sources: the first 160 participants of the ongoing ImmuneRACE study, and 1,254 subjects contributed by 6 global collaborators. The material from the prospective study consisted of cDNA or gDNA derived from T cells, B-cell-depleted T cells, or PBMCs. Where available, HLA class I and class II types were taken from metadata supplied by the sample provider and were not determined by assay-based typing. The repertoires were made available in a free public database intended to serve as a resource for research on the immune response to SARS-CoV-2. Subjects who had been exposed to COVID-19, were actively infected with it, or had recovered from it provided the deeply sampled blood TCRbeta repertoires that made up the dataset.

TCRbeta CDR3 regions were amplified from genomic DNA by means of the immunoSEQ Assay, a bias-controlled multiplex PCR. The paper's data handling went like this. The number of nucleated cells in each sample was estimated from the amplification of reference gene primers within the assay. To quantify the absolute abundance of each unique TCRbeta CDR3 rearrangement, sequence reads were collapsed and filtered. For each sample, productive Simpson clonality was calculated as the square root of Simpson's diversity index across productive rearrangements. Not all clones reach the TCRdb copy of this immuneACCESS table, which keeps in-frame sequences only. Checked studies attribute under half of the gap to unresolved V genes and leave the rest unexplained. V and J calls and clone size follow that table, whereas D and trimming were derived from the DNA. Within this sample are about 120,000 clones, with 80% of them counted one time only. The top ten clonotypes cover 16% of the sample.

Turning to this clone: Its antigen has not been determined. Base qualities are not provided; no much larger clone lies one nucleotide away.

Trimming removed 0 bases from V and 5 bases from J, leaving 14 bases between the germline ends. Reading the germline V gene gives CDR1 SGDLS and CDR2 YYNGEE. CDR3 length: 15 amino acids, cysteine to phenylalanine. The read is trimmed to its CDR3 DNA, 45 bases read in frame from base 1. Broader findings and caveats from the paper: Clinical and demographic metadata were provided uncurated, with the amount varying by source and participant.

Each collaborating institution followed its own protocols to collect whole blood in K2EDTA tubes. Collaborator samples were shipped for TCRbeta analysis as frozen whole blood, isolated PBMCs, or DNA extracted from either sample type. This receptor was taken from a man aged 60 to 69 with active or convalescent COVID-19. Material: peripheral blood. The rearranged chain carries TRBV9 and TRBJ2-5; the D gene is perhaps TRBD2, on 7 matching bases. The DNA is as follows: TGTGCCAGCAGCGTAGAAGGGAGGGGGAGGGAGACCCAGTACTTC. Its protein is CASSVEGRGRETQYF.